What follows are 18 T cell receptor beta chains derived from one specimen sequenced in a study of T-cell reconstitution after alpha-beta-depleted transplantation in children. Unique molecular identifiers were incorporated during preparation of the TCRbeta library. TCRdb re-analysed the PCR reads in MiXCR, keeping a single row per CDR3 protein. This sample carries around 400,000 distinct CDR3 sequences, roughly a tenth of them seen once, and the ten largest clones take roughly 5.1%. The sample was PBMCs from the stem cell graft donor, taken from the stem cell graft. The receptor set was obtained from a human donor who donated a stem cell graft to a child with acute myeloid leukemia.

This clonotype appeared many times. The gene calls are TRBV4-1 and TRBJ1-1; TRBD1 aligns across 9 bases. There are 14 residues in the CDR3. Germline V lookup: CDR1 MGHRA, CDR2 YSYEKL. With V trimmed by 0 bases and J by 5 bases, 1 base remained unmatched. CDR3 amino acids: CASSQEDRGTEAFF. The CDR3 DNA follows: TGCGCCAGCAGCCAAGAAGACAGGGGGACTGAAGCTTTCTTT.

The chain recombines TRBV7-8 with TRBJ2-2, with 12 bases lining up with TRBD1. The CDR3 totals 18 residues. Germline V lookup: CDR1 SGHVS, CDR2 FQNEAQ. The V segment lost 4 bases and the J segment 5 bases; nucleotides outside the gene matches: 11. The CDR3 bases are TGTGCCAGCAGCTCGAGGGGGGGACAGGGGGCGGAAACCGGGGAGCTGTTTTTT. Amino acid sequence: CASSSRGGQGAETGELFF.

The rearrangement uses TRBV5-1 and TRBJ2-3, with D maybe TRBD1 (6 bases). V lost 5 bases to trimming and J lost 0 bases, with 10 bases between them. Per germline, CDR1 SGHRS and CDR2 YFSETQ. The CDR3 is 14 residues long. The DNA for the CDR3 is TGCGCCAGCAGGACAGGTTTGAGCACAGATACGCAGTATTTT. Amino acids: CASRTGLSTDTQYF.

The V gene is TRBV18, the J gene TRBJ1-1; 7 bases are shared with TRBD1. CDR3 length equals 15 residues. Germline-derived CDR1 and CDR2 are KGHSH and LQKENI. Germline trimming cut 6 bases from V and 5 bases from J; bases unmatched to any gene: 12. The CDR3 loop is CASSTQSQGGTEAFF. DNA for the CDR3: TGTGCCAGCTCCACACAGTCCCAGGGGGGGACTGAAGCTTTCTTT.

This clonotype was counted between two and nine times. DNA for the CDR3: TGCAGTGCGAGGGGGACAGGGCGTGATAATTCACCCCTCCACTTT. Translated, it gives CSARGTGRDNSPLHF. The V and J genes are TRBV20-1 and TRBJ1-6, with TRBD1 identical over 9 bases. J lost 5 bases, V lost 6 bases, and 8 bases had no gene match. The CDR3 loop spans 15 amino acids. CDR1 DFQATT and CDR2 SNEGSKA come from the germline V gene (reference sequence).

This clonotype was found a few times. This chain links TRBV27 with TRBJ1-5, with 12 bases aligning to TRBD1. The junction had 6 bases not matched to a gene; V was cut back by 5 bases and J by 4 bases. This CDR3 contains 16 residues. In germline, CDR1 is MNHEY, CDR2 SMNVEV (reference sequence). Here the CDR3 DNA reads TGTGCCAGCAGTCAAGCGGGACAGGGGGCGAATCAGCCCCAGCATTTT. It translates to CASSQAGQGANQPQHF.

This clonotype has just a few counts. The chain carries TRBV11-2 and TRBJ1-5; perhaps TRBD1 as D (5 bases). Per the germline V gene, CDR1 is SGHAT and CDR2 is FQNNGV. Trimming cost V 4 bases and J 0 bases, with 16 bases left between them. The CDR3 contains 17 residues. CDR3 nucleotide sequence: TGTGCCAGCAGCTCAGACCGGGACCCCTATAGCAATCAGCCCCAGCATTTT. The encoded protein is CASSSDRDPYSNQPQHF. Looking up the rest from reference TRBV11-2 and TRBJ1-5 gives the full variable domain: EAGVAQSPRYKIIEKRQSVAFWCNPISGHATLYWYQQILGQGPKLLIQFQNNGVVDDSQLPKDRFSAERLKGVDSTLKIQPAKLEDSAVYLCASSSDRDPYSNQPQHFGDGTRLSIL.

The chain uses TRBV12-3 or TRBV12-4 and TRBJ2-1, with 9 bases lining up with TRBD2. V dropped 10 bases and J dropped 0; count of bases not matched to a gene: 13. CDR3 length: 17 residues. This chain's CDR3 is CATAERTSGFSYNEQFF. CDR3 nucleotides: TGTGCCACGGCCGAGCGAACTAGCGGGTTCTCCTACAATGAGCAGTTCTTC.

This clonotype was counted a few times. The chain couples TRBV5-1 to TRBJ2-3; 10 bases agree with TRBD2. This CDR3 has 14 residues. Per the germline V gene, CDR1 is SGHRS and CDR2 is YFSETQ. After removal of 5 bases from V and 9 bases from J, the junction contained 9 bases not matched to a gene. CDR3 in amino acids: CASSSGTSERTQYF. The DNA for the CDR3 is TGCGCCAGCAGTTCCGGGACTAGCGAACGCACGCAGTATTTT.

This clonotype has at least ten counts. The chain joins TRBV11-2 to TRBJ1-6, with a tentative D call TRBD1 (6 bases). Germline V gives CDR1 SGHAT, CDR2 FQNNGV. With 3 bases removed from V and 7 bases from J, the gap between germline ends came to 13 bases. The CDR3 runs 15 residues. CDR3 in DNA: TGTGCCAGCAGCTTCCGGGGGGACACCAATTCACCCCTCCACTTT. The encoded protein is CASSFRGDTNSPLHF.

The rearrangement uses TRBV12-3 or TRBV12-4 and TRBJ2-5, with a weak D call TRBD1 (6 bases). V was clipped by 5 bases and J by 4 bases, with 17 bases between them. This CDR3 region has 15 residues. CDR3 loop: CASSPQGRRGETQYF. CDR3 DNA sequence: TGTGCCAGCAGTCCTCAGGGGCGACGGGGAGAGACCCAGTACTTC.

This clonotype was observed many times. The rearrangement links TRBV12-3 or TRBV12-4 to TRBJ2-1; 9 positions agree with TRBD1. The CDR3 has 15 residues. Trimming at V came to 5 bases and at J to 9 bases, leaving 11 bases not matched to a gene. The CDR3 spells CASSPQGQGLGEQFF. The CDR3 coding sequence is TGTGCCAGCAGTCCGCAGGGACAGGGACTTGGTGAGCAGTTCTTC.

This clonotype occurred a few times. The chain recombines TRBV5-1 with TRBJ2-1; 9 bases fit TRBD2. V trimming: 4 bases; J trimming: 2 bases; junction bases outside the gene matches: 7. Per germline, CDR1 SGHRS and CDR2 YFSETQ. CDR3 size: 16 residues. Written as DNA, the CDR3 is TGCGCCAGCAGCCCAGTCGCTAGCGGGACCTACAATGAGCAGTTCTTC. It is translated as CASSPVASGTYNEQFF.

This clonotype was counted many times. The rearrangement links TRBV12-3 or TRBV12-4 to TRBJ1-2; D ambiguous. The V end was cut by 4 bases, the J end by 2 bases, with 11 bases between. This CDR3 comprises 14 residues. The CDR3 DNA is TGTGCCAGCAGTTATGGTCGGACCAACTATGGCTACACCTTC. This translates into CASSYGRTNYGYTF.

The chain employs TRBV4-1 and TRBJ2-4; TRBD2 matches at 7 bases. The V gene's germline CDR1 is MGHRA and CDR2 YSYEKL. The V segment lost 4 bases and the J segment 0 bases; nucleotides outside the gene matches: 9. CDR3 length equals 17 residues. CDR3 protein: CASSPKGLKLAKNIQYF. The CDR3 bases are TGCGCCAGCAGCCCTAAGGGACTAAAGCTAGCCAAAAACATTCAGTACTTC.

This clonotype was picked up a small number of times. The chain joins TRBV20-1 to TRBJ1-1, with 8 nucleotides matching TRBD1. The CDR3 loop spans 12 amino acids. The junction had 9 bases not matched to a gene; V was cut back by 4 bases and J by 11 bases. Germline CDR1 DFQATT, CDR2 SNEGSKA (reference sequence). The CDR3 nucleotides are TGCAGTGCTACGGACAGGGTAGGATTGGCTTTCTTT. It specifies CSATDRVGLAFF.

This rearrangement joins TRBV20-1 to TRBJ1-2, with TRBD1 identical over 7 bases. This CDR3 spans 13 amino acids. Germline V gene lookup returns CDR1 DFQATT and CDR2 SNEGSKA (reference sequence). Trimming at V came to 4 bases and at J to 7 bases, leaving 9 bases not matched to a gene. The CDR3, as DNA: TGCAGTGCTATCAGACAGGGCGCCCTTGGCTACACCTTC. It specifies CSAIRQGALGYTF.

The rearrangement links TRBV7-8 to TRBJ2-5, with 12 bases that match TRBD2. Per the germline V gene, CDR1 is SGHVS and CDR2 is FQNEAQ. V was pared by 11 bases and J by 0 bases, with 19 bases of the junction left unmatched. The CDR3 totals 19 residues. In nucleotides, the CDR3 is TGTGCCGGCGGCGGCGACCGGACTAGCGGGAATTCGTACCAAGAGACCCAGTACTTC. Protein: CAGGGDRTSGNSYQETQYF.